This passage covers 10 T cell receptor beta chains from one sample sequenced in a study of shared clonotypes between healthy human individuals. The assay was immunoSEQ multiplex PCR, and TCRdb's table has in-frame clones only and misses some. This table has some 2,500,000 clones, around 90% appearing once. Sequencing was performed on naive CD4+ T cells from PBMCs. Subset indicated: CD45RA+ positively selected. All receptors come from a young man in good health. Some clones in this sample may be carry-over from other donors' samples.

The V call is TRBV4-3, the J call TRBJ1-3, with a possible D match to TRBD1 (5 bases). This CDR3 has 17 amino acids. V lost 0 bases and J 2 bases, leaving 14 bases between the germline ends. CDR1 is LGHNA, CDR2 YSLEER, per germline. CDR3 sequence reads: CASSQEGTRYAGNTIYF. In DNA form, the CDR3 reads TGCGCCAGCAGCCAAGAAGGGACCCGGTACGCTGGAAACACCATATATTTT.

V usage is TRBV27 and J usage is TRBJ2-2; unclear D gene. CDR1 MNHEY and CDR2 SMNVEV come from the germline V gene (reference sequence). The CDR3 sequence is 12 residues long. The ends were cut back, 3 bases at V and 6 bases at J, with 5 bases in the middle. CDR3 nucleotides: TGTGCCAGCAGTTTTAGTCCCGGGGAGCTGTTTTTT. Residues: CASSFSPGELFF.

Concerning this clone itself: At one of its ends the junction is not consistent with the germline gene, which may arise from a read error. V is TRBV2 and J is TRBJ2-7, with a possible D match to TRBD2 (5 bases). Germline loops: CDR1 SNHLY, CDR2 FYNNEI. The CDR3 runs to 13 residues. As DNA, the CDR3 is TGTGCCAGCAGGGAAGACTCACCGGGGGAGCAGTACTTC. Protein sequence: CASREDSPGEQYF.

The DNA for the CDR3 is TGTGCCTGGAGGGTAACAGGGAAGGGCTACGAGCAGTACTTC. Translated, it gives CAWRVTGKGYEQYF. This chain links TRBV30 with TRBJ2-7; D is possibly TRBD1 (6 bases). The V gene lost 3 bases and the J gene lost 3 bases, with 15 bases spanning the gap. The germline V gene encodes CDR1 GTSNPN and CDR2 SVGIG (reference sequence). CDR3 size: 14 residues. The full variable domain, in which reference TRBV30 and TRBJ2-7 provide the parts outside the CDR3, is SQTIHQWPATLVQPVGSPLSLECTVEGTSNPNLYWYRQAAGRGLQLLFYSVGIGQISSEVPQNLSASRPQDRQFILSSKKLLLSDSGFYLCAWRVTGKGYEQYFGPGTRLTVT.

This sequence joins TRBV2 and TRBJ1-1; no definite D call. This CDR3 has 13 residues. V lost 4 bases to trimming and J lost 1 base, with 7 bases between them. Germline V gene sequence: CDR1 SNHLY, CDR2 FYNNEI. The CDR3 DNA reads as TGTGCCAGCAGTGTCGTCCAGAACACTGAAGCTTTCTTT. Protein: CASSVVQNTEAFF.

The genes are TRBV29-1 and TRBJ1-3, with D perhaps matching TRBD1 (6 bases). CDR3 size: 17 residues. Deletions cut 6 bases from V and 0 bases from J, with 21 bases between. Per the germline V gene, CDR1 is SQVTM and CDR2 is ANQGSEA. CDR3 DNA: TGCAGCGTCTGGACCGGCCCGGGGGCGAGCTCTGGAAACACCATATATTTT. Translated: CSVWTGPGASSGNTIYF.

The CDR3 sequence: CASSYTGELFF. CDR3 nucleotides: TGTGCCAGCAGTTACACCGGGGAGCTGTTTTTT. The genes are TRBV11-2 and TRBJ2-2; no clear D. There are 11 residues in the CDR3. Trimming took off 6 bases at V and 3 bases at J, with 2 bases between the two ends. The germline gives CDR1 SGHAT, CDR2 FQNNGV.

The chain is built from TRBV7-2 and TRBJ1-5; a possible D gene is TRBD1 (5 bases). V shed 4 bases and J shed 4 bases, with 17 bases lying between them. This CDR3 spans 16 amino acids. Germline V gives CDR1 SGHTA, CDR2 FQGNSA. CDR3 coding DNA: TGTGCCAGCAGCTATCTTCCCGGGACGCTTAATCAGCCCCAGCATTTT. Protein: CASSYLPGTLNQPQHF.

The chain links TRBV5-1 to TRBJ1-5; D is unresolved. The CDR3 runs to 13 residues. CDR1 is SGHRS, CDR2 YFSETQ, per germline. The germline V and J ends were trimmed by 0 bases and 7 bases, with 8 bases remaining between them. The CDR3 nucleotides read TGCGCCAGCAGCTTGGAGCCAACCCAGCCCCAGCATTTT. Amino acid sequence: CASSLEPTQPQHF.

This clone has just one count. The chain uses TRBV5-4 and TRBJ2-5; 7 nucleotides agree with TRBD2. V shed 0 bases and J 4 bases; nucleotides not matched to a gene: 3. CDR3 size: 14 residues. Germline V gene lookup returns CDR1 SGHNT and CDR2 YYREEE (reference sequence). DNA of the CDR3: TGTGCCAGCAGCTTGGCCGGGGGGTTAGAGACCCAGTACTTC. This gives the protein CASSLAGGLETQYF.